This T cell receptor (beta chain) was captured by sequencing in a study of cytomegalovirus exposure and HLA in healthy donors. The length of the CDR3 is 17 residues. Trimming stripped 6 bases from V and 1 base from J, with 17 bases between. CDR1 is SGDLS, CDR2 YYNGEE, per germline. The PCR had 60 Vbeta and 13 Jbeta primers. Measured with immunoSEQ multiplex PCR; TCRdb has only the in-frame clones, and not every one. The sample contains over 150,000 clones, 65% to 80% of which appear only once. The sample taken for sequencing was PBMCs. The receptor was derived from a man aged 18 to 29 in good health and CMV-seronegative. J is TRBJ2-6 and V is TRBV9, with a tentative D call TRBD2 (6 bases). The DNA of the CDR3 is TGTGCCAGCACCGCCCAAGTTGGGGGGTCTGGGGCCAACGTCCTGACTTTC. Translating gives CASTAQVGGSGANVLTF.